This T cell receptor beta chain was captured by sequencing in a study of brain T cells in children with intractable seizures. Study-wide points: Pre- and post-surgery blood differed in depth, so pre-surgery absences may be undersampling. Only CDR3 sequence similarity suggested viral specificity, without known HCMV serostatus.

The sequenced cases were selected for having the highest brain T cell transcript signatures. The method was immunoSEQ multiplex PCR; TCRdb's version includes in-frame clones alone and lacks a portion of them. The table lists tens of thousands of clones, approximately 94% of them singletons. The trim removed 4 bases at V and 6 bases at J, leaving 6 bases unmatched. The CDR3 consists of 15 residues. Germline V gene data show CDR1 as LNHDA and CDR2 as SQIVND (reference sequence). With regard to this clone: What it recognizes is unknown.

Sequencing used peripheral blood, obtained at surgery. This sequence originates from a boy younger than two with tuberous sclerosis and intractable seizures. The genes are TRBV19 and TRBJ1-5; 10 bases are a match to TRBD1. The CDR3 region is CASSTTDRGPQPQHF. CDR3 bases: TGTGCCAGTAGTACCACAGACAGGGGGCCTCAGCCCCAGCATTTT.